This TCR beta chain was sequenced during a study of T cells in localized non-small cell lung cancer. The study, taken as a whole, reports: Higher blood T cell density went with longer overall survival. Among the top 100 tumor clones, a median about 60 appeared in adjacent lung.

Trimming removed 5 bases at V and 8 bases at J, with 9 bases between. From germline, CDR1 is SGHTA and CDR2 FQGNSA. The CDR3 spans 12 residues. The assay was immunoSEQ multiplex PCR, and TCRdb's table has in-frame clones only and misses some. This table holds under 40,000 clones, around 87% found once. About this clone itself: Antigen: not known.

The TCR was taken from a man aged 40 to 70 with stage III lung adenocarcinoma. The sample here was peripheral blood mononuclear cells, taken before any cancer treatment. V and J are TRBV7-2 and TRBJ1-4; unclear D gene. The CDR3 region has the DNA TGTGCCAGCAGCCAAGATAGAGAAAAACTGTTTTTT. Its translation: CASSQDREKLFF. The full variable domain, rest sourced from reference TRBV7-2 and TRBJ1-4, is GAGVSQSPSNKVTEKGKDVELRCDPISGHTALYWYRQSLGQGLEFLIYFQGNSAPDKSGLPSDRFSAERTGGSVSTLTIQRTQQEDSAVYLCASSQDREKLFFGSGTQLSVL.